This TCR beta chain was identified during a study of T cells in Graves' hyperthyroidism and ophthalmopathy. For the study at large: Peripheral blood collection took place at initial diagnosis, before any treatment.

Study-level results: A model using 13 V-J features told ophthalmopathy apart from stable hyperthyroidism. Most expanded thyroid clonotypes above 0.001 also appeared in blood.

This clonotype was counted ten times or more. Antigen: not known. What was amplified from RNA transcripts were TCR beta CDR3 regions. When the TCR CDR3 underwent first-round RT-PCR, the HTBI primer set was used. TCRdb independently ran MiXCR on the multiplex PCR reads; one entry per CDR3 protein. Of around 340,000 distinct CDR3 sequences listed, 15% to 20% are singletons. The receptor comes from a woman aged 45 to 65 with Graves' hyperthyroidism. The sample comprised blood.

The CDR3 region is CSARGFDRQRDEQFF. CDR3 nucleotide sequence: TGCAGTGCTAGGGGATTTGACAGGCAGCGAGATGAGCAGTTCTTC. This chain uses TRBV20-1 with TRBJ2-1; maybe TRBD1 (6 bases). The length of the CDR3 is 15 residues. With 3 bases removed from V and 8 bases from J, the gap between germline ends came to 20 bases. In germline, CDR1 is DFQATT, CDR2 SNEGSKA (reference sequence).